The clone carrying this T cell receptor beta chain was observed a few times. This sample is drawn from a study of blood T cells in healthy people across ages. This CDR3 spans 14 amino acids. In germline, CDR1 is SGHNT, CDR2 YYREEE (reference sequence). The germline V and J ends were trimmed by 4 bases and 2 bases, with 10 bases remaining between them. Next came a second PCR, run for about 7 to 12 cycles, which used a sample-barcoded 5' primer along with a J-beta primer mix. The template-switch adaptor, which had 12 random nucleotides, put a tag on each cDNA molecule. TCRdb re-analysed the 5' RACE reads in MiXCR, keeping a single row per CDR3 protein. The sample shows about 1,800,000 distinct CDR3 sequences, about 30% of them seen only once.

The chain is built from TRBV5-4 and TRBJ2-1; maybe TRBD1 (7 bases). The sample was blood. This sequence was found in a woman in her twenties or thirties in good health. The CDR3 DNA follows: TGTGCCAGCAGCCAGGGGGGCCCCTACAATGAGCAGTTCTTC. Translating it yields CASSQGGPYNEQFF.